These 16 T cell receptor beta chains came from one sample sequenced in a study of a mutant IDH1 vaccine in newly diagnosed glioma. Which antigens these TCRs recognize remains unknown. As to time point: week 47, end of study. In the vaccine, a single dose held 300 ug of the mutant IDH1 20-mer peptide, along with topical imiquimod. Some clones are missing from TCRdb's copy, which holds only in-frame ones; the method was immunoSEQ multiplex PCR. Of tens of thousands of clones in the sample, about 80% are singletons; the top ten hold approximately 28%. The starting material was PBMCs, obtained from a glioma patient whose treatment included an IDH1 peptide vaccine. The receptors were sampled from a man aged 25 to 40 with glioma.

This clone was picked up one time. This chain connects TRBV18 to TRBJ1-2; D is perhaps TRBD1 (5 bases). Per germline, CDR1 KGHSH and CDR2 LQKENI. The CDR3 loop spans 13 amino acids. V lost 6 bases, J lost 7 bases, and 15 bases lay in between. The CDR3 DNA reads TGTGCCAGCTCGTGGGACCAAAGCGGTGGCTACACCTTC. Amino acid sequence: CASSWDQSGGYTF.

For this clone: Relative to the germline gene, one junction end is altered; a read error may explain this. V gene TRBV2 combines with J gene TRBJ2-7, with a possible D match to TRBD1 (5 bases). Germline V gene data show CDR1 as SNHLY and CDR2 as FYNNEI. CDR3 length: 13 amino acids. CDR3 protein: CASSEALNPTGLF. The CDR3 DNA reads TGTGCCAGCAGTGAAGCGCTCAACCCCACAGGCCTCTTC. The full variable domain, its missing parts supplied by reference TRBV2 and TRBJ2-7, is EPEVTQTPSHQVTQMGQEVILRCVPISNHLYFYWYRQILGQKVEFLVSFYNNEISEKSEIFDDQFSVERPDGSNFTLKIRSTKLEDSAMYFCASSEALNPTGLFGPGTRLTVT.

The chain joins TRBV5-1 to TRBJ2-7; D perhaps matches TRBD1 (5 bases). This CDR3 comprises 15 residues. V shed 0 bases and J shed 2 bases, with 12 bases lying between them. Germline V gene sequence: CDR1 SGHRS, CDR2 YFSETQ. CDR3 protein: CASSLVGTGAYEQYF. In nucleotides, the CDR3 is TGCGCCAGCAGCTTGGTGGGTACAGGAGCCTACGAGCAGTACTTC.

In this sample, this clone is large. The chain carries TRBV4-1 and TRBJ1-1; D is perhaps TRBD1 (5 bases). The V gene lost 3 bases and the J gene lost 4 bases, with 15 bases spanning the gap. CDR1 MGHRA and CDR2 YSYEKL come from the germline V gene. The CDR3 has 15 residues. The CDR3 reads CASSQDGTLGTEAFF. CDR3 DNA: TGCGCCAGCAGCCAGGACGGGACTTTGGGCACTGAAGCTTTCTTT.

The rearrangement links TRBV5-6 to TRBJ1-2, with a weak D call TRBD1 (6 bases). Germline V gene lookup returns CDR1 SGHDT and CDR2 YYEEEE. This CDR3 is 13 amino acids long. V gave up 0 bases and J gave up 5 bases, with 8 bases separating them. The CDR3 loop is CASSLGQEYGYTF. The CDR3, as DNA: TGTGCCAGCAGCTTGGGACAGGAGTATGGCTACACCTTC.

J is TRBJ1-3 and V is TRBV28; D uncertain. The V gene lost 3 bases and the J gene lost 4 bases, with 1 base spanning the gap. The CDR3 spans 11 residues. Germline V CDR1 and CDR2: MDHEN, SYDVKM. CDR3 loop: CASSFGNTIYF. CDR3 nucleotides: TGTGCCAGCAGTTTCGGAAACACCATATATTTT.

Here the CDR3 DNA reads TGTGCCAGCACCCCAGGGGTTCCTGGAAACACCATATATTTT. Translating gives CASTPGVPGNTIYF. The chain has TRBV6-6 and TRBJ1-3; perhaps TRBD1 as D (6 bases). There are 14 residues in the CDR3. Germline CDR1 reads MNHNY; CDR2 reads SVGAGI (reference sequence). V lost 7 bases and J 2 bases, leaving 12 bases between the germline ends.

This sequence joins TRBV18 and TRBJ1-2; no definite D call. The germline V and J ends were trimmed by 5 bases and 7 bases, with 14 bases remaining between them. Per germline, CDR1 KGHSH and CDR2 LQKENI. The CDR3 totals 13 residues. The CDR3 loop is CASSTTDTSGYTF. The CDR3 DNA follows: TGTGCCAGCTCAACTACGGATACTAGTGGCTACACCTTC.

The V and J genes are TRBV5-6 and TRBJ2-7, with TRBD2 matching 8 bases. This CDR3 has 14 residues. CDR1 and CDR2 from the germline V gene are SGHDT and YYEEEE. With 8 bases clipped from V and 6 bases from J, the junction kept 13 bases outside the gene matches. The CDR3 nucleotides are TGTGCCAGTCAACCTGCGGGTCGGGGGGGCGAGCAGTACTTC. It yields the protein CASQPAGRGGEQYF.

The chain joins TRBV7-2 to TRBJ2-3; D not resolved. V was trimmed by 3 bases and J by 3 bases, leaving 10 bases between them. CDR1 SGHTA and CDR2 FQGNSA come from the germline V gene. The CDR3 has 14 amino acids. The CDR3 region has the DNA TGTGCCAGCAGCTTTAAGTTCGGGACAGATACGCAGTATTTT. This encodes CASSFKFGTDTQYF. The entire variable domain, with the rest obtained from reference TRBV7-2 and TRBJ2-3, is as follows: GAGVSQSPSNKVTEKGKDVELRCDPISGHTALYWYRQSLGQGLEFLIYFQGNSAPDKSGLPSDRFSAERTGGSVSTLTIQRTQQEDSAVYLCASSFKFGTDTQYFGPGTRLTVL.

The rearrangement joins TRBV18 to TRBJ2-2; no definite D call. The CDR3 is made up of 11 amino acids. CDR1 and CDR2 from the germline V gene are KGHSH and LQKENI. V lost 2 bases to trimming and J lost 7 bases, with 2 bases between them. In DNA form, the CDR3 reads TGTGCCAGCTCACCAATCGGGGAGCTGTTTTTT. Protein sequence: CASSPIGELFF.

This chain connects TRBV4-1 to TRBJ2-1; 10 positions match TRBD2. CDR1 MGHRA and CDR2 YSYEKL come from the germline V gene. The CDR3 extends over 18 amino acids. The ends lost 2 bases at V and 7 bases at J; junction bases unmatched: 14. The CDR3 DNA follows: TGCGCCAGCAGCCAAAGCCCAGCGGGAGGGCGGAGGAAAAATGAGCAGTTCTTC. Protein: CASSQSPAGGRRKNEQFF.

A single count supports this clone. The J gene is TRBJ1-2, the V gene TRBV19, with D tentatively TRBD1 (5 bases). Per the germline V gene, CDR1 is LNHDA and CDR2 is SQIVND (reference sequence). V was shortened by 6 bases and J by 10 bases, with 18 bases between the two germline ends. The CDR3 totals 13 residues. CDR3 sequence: CASRMDTWQFYTF. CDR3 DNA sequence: TGTGCCAGTAGAATGGACACCTGGCAGTTCTACACCTTC. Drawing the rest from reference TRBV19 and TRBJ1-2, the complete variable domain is DGGITQSPKYLFRKEGQNVTLSCEQNLNHDAMYWYRQDPGQGLRLIYYSQIVNDFQKGDIAEGYSVSREKKESFPLTVTSAQKNPTAFYLCASRMDTWQFYTFGSGTRLTVV.

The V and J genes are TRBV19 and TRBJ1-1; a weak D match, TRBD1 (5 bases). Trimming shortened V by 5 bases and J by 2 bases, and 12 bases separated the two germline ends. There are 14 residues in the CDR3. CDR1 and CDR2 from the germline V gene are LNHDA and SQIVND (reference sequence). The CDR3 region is CASSRAGRNTEAFF. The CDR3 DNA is TGTGCCAGTAGTCGGGCAGGGCGAAACACTGAAGCTTTCTTT.

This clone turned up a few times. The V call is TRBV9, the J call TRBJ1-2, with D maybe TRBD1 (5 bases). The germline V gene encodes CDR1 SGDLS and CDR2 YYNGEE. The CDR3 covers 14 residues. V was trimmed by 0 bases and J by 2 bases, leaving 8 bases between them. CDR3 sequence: CASSVVQGNYGYTF. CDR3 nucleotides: TGTGCCAGCAGCGTAGTTCAGGGAAACTATGGCTACACCTTC.

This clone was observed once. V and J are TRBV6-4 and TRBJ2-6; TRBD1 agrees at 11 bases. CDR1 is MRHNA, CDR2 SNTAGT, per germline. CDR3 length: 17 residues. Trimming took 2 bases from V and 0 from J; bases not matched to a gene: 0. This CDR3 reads CASSDGTGGSGANVLTF. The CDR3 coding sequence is TGTGCCAGCAGTGACGGGACAGGGGGCTCTGGGGCCAACGTCCTGACTTTC.